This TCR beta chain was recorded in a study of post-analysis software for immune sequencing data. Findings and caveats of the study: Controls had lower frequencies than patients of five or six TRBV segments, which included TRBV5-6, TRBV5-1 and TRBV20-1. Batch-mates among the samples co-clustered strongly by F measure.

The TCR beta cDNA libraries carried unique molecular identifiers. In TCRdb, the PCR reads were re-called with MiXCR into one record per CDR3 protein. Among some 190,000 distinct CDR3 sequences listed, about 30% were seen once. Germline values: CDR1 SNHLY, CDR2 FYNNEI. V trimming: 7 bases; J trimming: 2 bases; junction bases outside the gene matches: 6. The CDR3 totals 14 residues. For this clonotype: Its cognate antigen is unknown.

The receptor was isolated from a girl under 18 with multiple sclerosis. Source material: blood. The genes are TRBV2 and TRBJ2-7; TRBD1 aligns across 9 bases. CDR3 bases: TGTGCCAGCAATACGGACAGGGGACCCTACGAGCAGTACTTC. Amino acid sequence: CASNTDRGPYEQYF.